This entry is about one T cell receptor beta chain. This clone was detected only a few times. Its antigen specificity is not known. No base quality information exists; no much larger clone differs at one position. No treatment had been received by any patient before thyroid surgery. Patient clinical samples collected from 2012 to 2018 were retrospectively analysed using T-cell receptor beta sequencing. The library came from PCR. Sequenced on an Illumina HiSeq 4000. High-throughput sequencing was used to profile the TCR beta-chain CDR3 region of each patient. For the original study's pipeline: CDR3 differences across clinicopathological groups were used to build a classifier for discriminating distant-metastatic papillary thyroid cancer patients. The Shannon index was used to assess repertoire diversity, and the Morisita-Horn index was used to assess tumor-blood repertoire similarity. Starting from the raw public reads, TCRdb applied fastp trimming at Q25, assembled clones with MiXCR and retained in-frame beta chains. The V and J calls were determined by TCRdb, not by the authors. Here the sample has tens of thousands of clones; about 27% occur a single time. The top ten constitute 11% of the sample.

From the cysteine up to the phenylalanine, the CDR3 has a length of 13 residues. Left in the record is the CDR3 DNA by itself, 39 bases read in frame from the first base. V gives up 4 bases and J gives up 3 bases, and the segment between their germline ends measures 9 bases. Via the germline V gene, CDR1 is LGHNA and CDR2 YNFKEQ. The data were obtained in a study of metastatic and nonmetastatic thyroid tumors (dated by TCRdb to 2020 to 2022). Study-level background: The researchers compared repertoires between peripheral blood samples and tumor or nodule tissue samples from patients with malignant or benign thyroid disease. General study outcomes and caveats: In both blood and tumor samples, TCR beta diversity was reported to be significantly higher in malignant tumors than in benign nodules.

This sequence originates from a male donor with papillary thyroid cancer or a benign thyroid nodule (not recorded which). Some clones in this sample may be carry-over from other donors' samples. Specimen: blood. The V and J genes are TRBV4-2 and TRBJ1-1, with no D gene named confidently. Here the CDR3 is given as CASSPTRDTEAFF. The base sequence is TGTGCCAGCAGCCCGACTCGGGACACTGAAGCTTTCTTT.